The 29 T cell receptor beta chains below all came from one sample that was sequenced in a study of graft-versus-host responses after intestinal transplantation. Method: immunoSEQ multiplex PCR; TCRdb's copy keeps in-frame clones and lacks some. The data contain around 13,000 clones, around two fifths of them seen just once; the ten biggest clones take up more than 0.85%. The material sequenced was alloreactive CD4+ T cells from a mixed lymphocyte reaction culture, taken before intestinal transplant. Documented subset: CFSE-low proliferating T cells sorted from roughly 6-day pre-transplant mixed lymphocyte reaction (GvH or HvG direction). Receptors were obtained from a human patient who received an intestinal transplant.

The rearrangement uses TRBV7-9 and TRBJ2-1; 10 bases are a match to TRBD1. Trimming removed 2 bases from V and 7 bases from J; junction bases left unmatched: 8. The CDR3 covers 16 residues. Germline V gene lookup returns CDR1 SEHNR and CDR2 FQNEAQ (reference sequence). The CDR3 nucleotides read TGTGCCAGCAGCTTAAAGTCCGGGACAGGGGATAATGAGCAGTTCTTC. Encoded protein: CASSLKSGTGDNEQFF.

This clone was detected once. The rearrangement uses TRBV4-1 and TRBJ2-3, with a weak D call TRBD1 (5 bases). The CDR3 sequence is 14 residues long. V lost 0 bases, J lost 4 bases, and 8 bases lay in between. Germline V gives CDR1 MGHRA, CDR2 YSYEKL. For the CDR3, the DNA is TGCGCCAGCAGCCAAGAACAGGACGCAGATACGCAGTATTTT. Its protein product is CASSQEQDADTQYF.

This chain uses TRBV19 with TRBJ2-1; weak D call: TRBD1 (5 bases). Looked up from germline, CDR1 is LNHDA and CDR2 is SQIVND (reference sequence). V was pared by 3 bases and J by 7 bases, with 16 bases between. This CDR3 spans 15 amino acids. The CDR3, as DNA: TGTGCCAGTAGTATCTCGGCAGGGCGGAGAAATGAGCAGTTCTTC. Its protein is CASSISAGRRNEQFF. Based on the CDR3 plus reference TRBV19 and TRBJ2-1, the full variable domain is DGGITQSPKYLFRKEGQNVTLSCEQNLNHDAMYWYRQDPGQGLRLIYYSQIVNDFQKGDIAEGYSVSREKKESFPLTVTSAQKNPTAFYLCASSISAGRRNEQFFGPGTRLTVL.

This chain joins TRBV10-1 and TRBJ2-3, with D possibly being TRBD2 (6 bases). CDR3 size: 12 residues. CDR1 WNHNN and CDR2 SYGVQD come from the germline V gene (reference sequence). Trimming cost V 2 bases and J 10 bases, with 10 bases left between them. In DNA form, the CDR3 reads TGCGCCAGCAGTGAGGGGGGGATGCCGCAGTATTTT. Amino acids: CASSEGGMPQYF.

This chain connects TRBV4-3 to TRBJ2-1; 15 bases fit TRBD2. The V and J ends lost 1 base and 4 bases, in that order; junction bases with no gene match: 5. CDR3 length: 18 residues. Per the germline V gene, CDR1 is LGHNA and CDR2 is YSLEER. CDR3 in amino acids: CASSQGTSGGVRYNEQFF. The CDR3 coding sequence is TGCGCCAGCAGCCAAGGGACTAGCGGGGGGGTAAGGTACAATGAGCAGTTCTTC.

This clone is termed medium-sized (0.01 to 0.1%). The chain is built from TRBV5-5 and TRBJ1-3; 7 bases fit TRBD1. J lost 4 bases, V lost 6 bases, and 4 bases had no gene match. CDR3 length equals 13 residues. Per the germline V gene, CDR1 is SGHKS and CDR2 is YYEKEE (reference sequence). CDR3 sequence (DNA): TGTGCCAGCATCGACAGGGCGGGAAACACCATATATTTT. Its translation is CASIDRAGNTIYF.

This chain uses TRBV6-5 with TRBJ1-2, with TRBD1 matching over 10 bases. The CDR3 is 15 amino acids. The ends lost 7 bases at V and 2 bases at J; junction bases unmatched: 7. In germline, CDR1 is MNHEY, CDR2 SVGAGI. For the CDR3, the DNA is TGTGCCAGCACCCGGGGGACAGGGGTAAACTATGGCTACACCTTC. Its protein is CASTRGTGVNYGYTF.

This clone appeared a few times. This chain joins TRBV7-2 and TRBJ2-7, with TRBD2 identical over 11 bases. V dropped 5 bases and J dropped 4; count of bases not matched to a gene: 16. Germline CDR1 and CDR2: SGHTA and FQGNSA. The CDR3 runs to 18 residues. Written as DNA, the CDR3 is TGTGCCAGCAGCAAAACCGCACTACTAGCGGGGGTACAATACGAGCAGTACTTC. It codes for CASSKTALLAGVQYEQYF.

This clone was counted only a few times. V gene TRBV6-5 combines with J gene TRBJ2-6; a weak D match, TRBD2 (6 bases). The CDR3 has 16 amino acids. The ends were cut back, 0 bases at V and 2 bases at J, with 8 bases in the middle. Looked up from germline, CDR1 is MNHEY and CDR2 is SVGAGI. CDR3 in DNA: TGTGCCAGCAGTTACTCGTGGGGGGCTGGGGCCAACGTCCTGACTTTC. As protein: CASSYSWGAGANVLTF.

The chain has TRBV9 and TRBJ1-6, with a tentative D call TRBD1 (6 bases). This CDR3 has 14 amino acids. The germline V gene has CDR1 SGDLS and CDR2 YYNGEE. Trimming shortened V by 4 bases and J by 9 bases, and 14 bases separated the two germline ends. This chain's CDR3 is CASSTTGFGSPLHF. DNA of the CDR3: TGTGCCAGCAGCACTACAGGGTTTGGTTCACCCCTCCACTTT.

The CDR3, as DNA: TGTGCCTGGAGTGGGGCGGGGGCAGAGACCCAGTACTTC. It is translated as CAWSGAGAETQYF. The rearrangement joins TRBV30 to TRBJ2-5, with a possible D match to TRBD2 (7 bases). CDR3 size: 13 residues. Deletions cut 1 base from V and 4 bases from J, with 10 bases between. Germline CDR1 GTSNPN, CDR2 SVGIG (reference sequence).

The V call is TRBV27, the J call TRBJ1-1, with D maybe TRBD1 (6 bases). V was shortened by 6 bases and J by 1 base, with 12 bases between the two germline ends. The germline V gene has CDR1 MNHEY and CDR2 SMNVEV (reference sequence). This CDR3 has 14 amino acids. The CDR3 DNA reads TGTGCCAGCAGGCTCCAGGGGTGGAACACTGAAGCTTTCTTT. Encoded protein: CASRLQGWNTEAFF.

This clone was seen a handful of times. CDR3 sequence: CASSQSRGGSSPLHF. CDR3 nucleotides: TGTGCCAGCAGCCAGAGCAGGGGTGGCAGTTCACCCCTCCACTTT. The chain joins TRBV7-8 to TRBJ1-6; perhaps TRBD1 as D (6 bases). CDR1 and CDR2 from the germline V gene are SGHVS and FQNEAQ. This CDR3 spans 15 amino acids. Trimming cost V 5 bases and J 9 bases, with 17 bases left between them.

This clone was seen more than once but under ten times. The genes are TRBV5-1 and TRBJ2-3; 7 nucleotides line up with TRBD1. The CDR3 consists of 15 residues. Germline CDR1 and CDR2: SGHRS and YFSETQ. V trimming: 2 bases; J trimming: 5 bases; junction bases outside the gene matches: 8. The CDR3 sequence: CASSLRQGRGDTQYF. DNA of the CDR3: TGCGCCAGCAGCTTAAGACAGGGTCGAGGAGATACGCAGTATTTT.

This clone was seen once. J is TRBJ2-3 and V is TRBV7-2; TRBD2 matches at 8 bases. This CDR3 spans 15 amino acids. V lost 2 bases and J lost 0; bases outside the gene matches: 1. Per the germline V gene, CDR1 is SGHTA and CDR2 is FQGNSA. This CDR3 is CASSLSGGSTDTQYF. CDR3 coding DNA: TGTGCCAGCAGCTTAAGCGGGGGAAGCACAGATACGCAGTATTTT.

J is TRBJ2-3 and V is TRBV19; possible D gene TRBD1, 5 bases. The CDR3 totals 13 residues. V dropped 7 bases and J dropped 6 bases, with 14 bases sitting between them. Germline CDR1 LNHDA, CDR2 SQIVND (reference sequence). Here the CDR3 DNA reads TGTGCCAGTAAAACAGGTCCAGTGGATACGCAGTATTTT. Its translation: CASKTGPVDTQYF.

The chain recombines TRBV14 with TRBJ1-4; D possibly corresponds to TRBD1 (6 bases). There are 14 residues in the CDR3. CDR1 and CDR2 (germline): SGHDN, FVKESK. Trimming removed 4 bases from V and 3 bases from J, with 9 bases in between. The DNA of the CDR3 is TGTGCCAGCAGCCCCAGGGGAGCTAATGAAAAACTGTTTTTT. This sequence encodes CASSPRGANEKLFF.

This rearrangement joins TRBV13 to TRBJ1-1; 12 bases align to TRBD1. This CDR3 contains 16 residues. In germline, CDR1 is PRHDT, CDR2 FYEKMQ (reference sequence). Losses at the gene ends were 5 bases for V and 5 bases for J; bases not matched to a gene: 9. The CDR3 sequence is CASSDRGQGARTEAFF. The CDR3 bases are TGTGCCAGCAGCGACCGGGGACAGGGGGCGAGGACTGAAGCTTTCTTT.

This clone turned up a few times. The chain joins TRBV7-2 to TRBJ2-1; 9 positions match TRBD2. Per the germline V gene, CDR1 is SGHTA and CDR2 is FQGNSA. CDR3 length: 16 residues. J was trimmed by 5 bases and V by 3 bases; bases with no gene match: 8. CDR3 protein: CASSFGGGASNNEQFF. CDR3 sequence (DNA): TGTGCCAGCAGCTTTGGCGGGGGGGCCTCTAACAATGAGCAGTTCTTC.

This clone has just a few counts. The chain is built from TRBV7-9 and TRBJ2-2; 8 bases map to TRBD2. In germline, CDR1 is SEHNR, CDR2 FQNEAQ (reference sequence). V was pared by 7 bases and J by 4 bases, with 5 bases of the junction left unmatched. The CDR3 contains 14 residues. CDR3 protein: CASNGGGGTGELFF. Written as DNA, the CDR3 is TGTGCCAGCAACGGGGGGGGTGGCACCGGGGAGCTGTTTTTT.

This clone occurred a few times. The V call is TRBV4-3, the J call TRBJ1-2; D not certain. The CDR3 totals 14 residues. CDR1 is LGHNA, CDR2 YSLEER, per germline. Trimming left V 4 bases short and J 5 bases short, with 14 bases between. The CDR3 region is CASSRGGVEYGYTF. The CDR3 nucleotides are TGCGCCAGCAGCCGGGGAGGCGTTGAGTATGGCTACACCTTC.

This clone was counted between two and nine times. The rearrangement uses TRBV6-6 and TRBJ1-5, with D unclear. The CDR3 runs 15 residues. The V end lost 2 bases, the J end lost 11 bases, and 19 bases lay between the germline ends. Germline V CDR1 and CDR2: MNHNY, SVGAGI (reference sequence). The CDR3 spells CASSYNRAGLGTQHF. CDR3 bases: TGTGCCAGCAGTTACAACCGGGCGGGTCTGGGGACCCAGCATTTT.

This clone has a handful of counts. The chain joins TRBV9 to TRBJ1-1; D uncertain. The CDR3 sequence is 14 residues long. CDR1 and CDR2 (germline): SGDLS, YYNGEE. The V end lost 6 bases, the J end lost 0 bases, and 12 bases lay between the germline ends. Written as DNA, the CDR3 is TGTGCCAGCAATTTGGGAGCCGTGAACACTGAAGCTTTCTTT. It encodes CASNLGAVNTEAFF.

The chain employs TRBV7-2 and TRBJ1-2; D is unresolved. The germline gives CDR1 SGHTA, CDR2 FQGNSA. The CDR3 has 13 residues. The ends were cut back, 8 bases at V and 4 bases at J, with 14 bases in the middle. CDR3 bases: TGTGCCAGCTCGTGGTCATCGGGCTATGGCTACACCTTC. Its translation: CASSWSSGYGYTF.

This clone appeared a few times. V usage is TRBV6-5 and J usage is TRBJ1-2, with 11 bases identical to TRBD1. CDR3 length: 15 residues. Germline CDR1 MNHEY, CDR2 SVGAGI. The trim removed 3 bases at V and 4 bases at J, leaving 4 bases unmatched. This chain's CDR3 is CASSYGTGGGYGYTF. In nucleotides, the CDR3 is TGTGCCAGCAGTTATGGGACAGGGGGGGGCTATGGCTACACCTTC.

This clone was counted a few times. This chain links TRBV18 with TRBJ2-3; TRBD2 aligns across 14 bases. Germline trimming cut 3 bases from V and 5 bases from J; bases unmatched to any gene: 4. Germline CDR1 and CDR2: KGHSH and LQKENI. The CDR3 extends over 16 amino acids. The CDR3 DNA follows: TGTGCCAGCTCACCGACTAGCGGGGGGGCCAGAGATACGCAGTATTTT. This encodes CASSPTSGGARDTQYF.

By sample fraction, this clone is medium-sized. The J gene is TRBJ1-6, the V gene TRBV2; a weak D match, TRBD1 (5 bases). The CDR3 is 14 residues long. V lost 4 bases to trimming and J lost 7 bases, with 11 bases between them. Looked up from germline, CDR1 is SNHLY and CDR2 is FYNNEI. The CDR3 region is CASSADQGNSPLHF. The CDR3 DNA is TGTGCCAGCAGTGCGGACCAGGGAAATTCACCCCTCCACTTT. Full variable domain (missing parts from reference TRBV2 and TRBJ1-6): EPEVTQTPSHQVTQMGQEVILRCVPISNHLYFYWYRQILGQKVEFLVSFYNNEISEKSEIFDDQFSVERPDGSNFTLKIRSTKLEDSAMYFCASSADQGNSPLHFGNGTRLTVT.

This clone is labeled medium-sized. This CDR3 is CASSPIGLAGGETQYF. The CDR3 DNA reads TGCGCCAGCAGCCCAATCGGACTAGCGGGAGGAGAGACCCAGTACTTC. The rearrangement links TRBV5-1 to TRBJ2-5; the match to TRBD2 covers 14 bases. From germline, CDR1 is SGHRS and CDR2 YFSETQ. CDR3 length: 16 residues. Trimming removed 4 bases from V and 4 bases from J; junction bases left unmatched: 6.

V and J are TRBV10-3 and TRBJ2-5, with 7 bases identical to TRBD1. Trimming at V came to 3 bases and at J to 2 bases, leaving 6 bases not matched to a gene. Germline CDR1 is ENHRY and CDR2 is SYGVKD. There are 15 residues in the CDR3. The CDR3 nucleotides are TGTGCCATCAGTGAACTCCGGGACAGTCAAGAGACCCAGTACTTC. This codes for CAISELRDSQETQYF.